The 26 T cell receptor beta chains in this list originate from one sample, sequenced in a study of cytomegalovirus exposure and HLA in healthy donors. This PCR relied on a set of 60 Vbeta primers and 13 Jbeta primers. TCRdb keeps only in-frame clones here, not all; method: immunoSEQ multiplex PCR. The sample comprises 80,000 to 100,000 clones, roughly 77% of which are singletons, and roughly 1.5% rests with the top ten. Sequences were obtained from PBMCs. These receptors originate from a man aged 35 to 55 in good health and CMV-seronegative.

The chain is built from TRBV9 and TRBJ1-1, with 11 bases that match TRBD1. CDR1 SGDLS and CDR2 YYNGEE come from the germline V gene. The CDR3 is 16 amino acids. V lost 4 bases and J lost 4; bases outside the gene matches: 9. CDR3 amino acids: CASSPRDRGAGTEAFF. The CDR3 nucleotides are TGTGCCAGCAGCCCCCGGGACAGGGGGGCGGGCACTGAAGCTTTCTTT.

To note about this clone: This same CDR3 is encoded by further DNA sequences in the sample. The chain has TRBV7-2 and TRBJ2-2; no definite D call. Germline V gene sequence: CDR1 SGHTA, CDR2 FQGNSA. The CDR3 spans 13 residues. The germline V and J ends were trimmed by 4 bases and 3 bases, with 6 bases remaining between them. The CDR3 reads CASSSTDTGELFF. CDR3 bases: TGTGCCAGCAGCTCTACTGACACCGGGGAGCTGTTTTTT.

The chain carries TRBV20-1 and TRBJ2-3; D uncertain. The V end was cut by 3 bases, the J end by 9 bases, with 10 bases between. Germline V gives CDR1 DFQATT, CDR2 SNEGSKA (reference sequence). The CDR3 extends over 11 amino acids. For the CDR3, the DNA is TGCAGTGCTAGTATCGCGGAGACGCAGTATTTT. Protein product: CSASIAETQYF.

The chain links TRBV10-3 to TRBJ1-5; the match to TRBD1 covers 7 bases. The trim removed 3 bases at V and 7 bases at J, leaving 6 bases unmatched. The CDR3 has 14 residues. The V gene's germline CDR1 is ENHRY and CDR2 SYGVKD. CDR3: CAISEGGGRQPQHF. CDR3 bases: TGTGCCATCAGTGAAGGAGGGGGCAGGCAGCCCCAGCATTTT.

This chain joins TRBV29-1 and TRBJ2-7; D gene unclear. Germline-derived CDR1 and CDR2 are SQVTM and ANQGSEA. The CDR3 loop spans 12 amino acids. Trimming took off 6 bases at V and 0 bases at J, with 9 bases between the two ends. The DNA for the CDR3 is TGCAGCGTGCGGTCGAGCTCCTACGAGCAGTACTTC. Amino acid sequence: CSVRSSSYEQYF.

CDR3 DNA: TGTGCCAGCAGCGAAAAGACTAGCGGGGGGGAAAGGGATACGCAGTATTTT. It translates to CASSEKTSGGERDTQYF. The chain combines TRBV9 with TRBJ2-3, with 14 bases fitting TRBD2. The CDR3 is made up of 17 amino acids. Germline CDR1 and CDR2: SGDLS and YYNGEE. The V gene end was trimmed by 3 bases and the J gene end by 6 bases; junction bases not matched to a gene: 9.

The J gene is TRBJ2-2, the V gene TRBV30, with D hard to call. V lost 2 bases and J 3 bases, leaving 4 bases between the germline ends. The germline CDR1 and CDR2 sequences are GTSNPN and SVGIG (reference sequence). This CDR3 is built from 12 residues. The CDR3 reads CAWSPYTGELFF. CDR3 DNA sequence: TGTGCCTGGAGTCCCTACACCGGGGAGCTGTTTTTT.

The chain carries TRBV14 and TRBJ2-5; the D gene is possibly TRBD2 (6 bases). Trimming removed 3 bases at V and 5 bases at J, with 10 bases between. The CDR3 covers 13 residues. Germline V gene sequence: CDR1 SGHDN, CDR2 FVKESK. The CDR3 here is CASSQGGRETQYF. As DNA, the CDR3 is TGTGCCAGCAGCCAGGGAGGACGGGAGACCCAGTACTTC.

This clone has just one count. This rearrangement joins TRBV4-1 to TRBJ2-5; D might be TRBD2 (7 bases). Germline CDR1 reads MGHRA; CDR2 reads YSYEKL. The CDR3 loop spans 16 amino acids. Trimming removed 3 bases at V and 3 bases at J, with 17 bases between. In DNA form, the CDR3 reads TGCGCCAGCAGCCATCAGGGGCTAGCGGACGAAGAGACCCAGTACTTC. It translates to CASSHQGLADEETQYF.

This clone has a single count. J is TRBJ2-2 and V is TRBV7-7; D possibly corresponds to TRBD2 (5 bases). The CDR3 sequence is 13 residues long. With 7 bases removed from V and 1 base from J, the gap between germline ends came to 7 bases. Germline lookup yields CDR1 SSHAT and CDR2 FNYEAQ (reference sequence). CDR3 amino acids: CASTEGNTGELFF. The CDR3 region has the DNA TGTGCCAGCACCGAGGGGAACACCGGGGAGCTGTTTTTT.

The CDR3 loop reads CASRRTGFTGELFF. CDR3 DNA: TGTGCCAGCAGGCGGACAGGGTTCACCGGGGAGCTGTTTTTT. The chain couples TRBV6-6 to TRBJ2-2; 8 bases are a match to TRBD1. The CDR3 totals 14 residues. Per germline, CDR1 MNHNY and CDR2 SVGAGI (reference sequence). Trimming cost V 6 bases and J 4 bases; bases outside gene matches: 4.

V is TRBV2 and J is TRBJ2-1, with 11 bases aligning to TRBD2. The germline V gene has CDR1 SNHLY and CDR2 FYNNEI. The CDR3 length is 19 residues. V lost 9 bases to trimming and J lost 4 bases; unmatched junction nucleotides: 20. CDR3 in DNA: TGTGCCAGTCTGGAAACGAAGCCGACTAGCGGGAAGCTTTACAATGAGCAGTTCTTC. Translation: CASLETKPTSGKLYNEQFF.

This clone was counted once. The V gene is TRBV4-3, the J gene TRBJ2-7, with TRBD2 identical over 7 bases. Germline loops: CDR1 LGHNA, CDR2 YSLEER. V gave up 1 base and J gave up 5 bases; unmatched junction bases: 5. The CDR3 consists of 14 residues. In nucleotides, the CDR3 is TGCGCCAGCAGCCAAGTAGACAGCGGGGACGAGCAGTACTTC. This sequence encodes CASSQVDSGDEQYF.

The chain has TRBV15 and TRBJ1-5; perhaps TRBD1 as D (5 bases). The CDR3 spans 14 residues. Trimming pared 2 bases from V and 4 bases from J, leaving 9 bases between. Germline lookup yields CDR1 LNHNV and CDR2 YYDKDF (reference sequence). The CDR3 protein is CATSRRTQNQPQHF. CDR3 nucleotide sequence: TGTGCCACCAGCAGAAGGACACAAAATCAGCCCCAGCATTTT.

This chain uses TRBV6-6 with TRBJ1-5; the match to TRBD1 covers 9 bases. Germline-derived CDR1 and CDR2 are MNHNY and SVGAGI (reference sequence). With V trimmed by 6 bases and J by 1 base, 1 base remained unmatched. CDR3 length: 14 residues. CDR3 loop: CASRGQGSNQPQHF. In DNA, the CDR3 is TGTGCCAGCAGAGGACAGGGGAGCAATCAGCCCCAGCATTTT.

CDR3 nucleotides: TGCGCCAGCAGCTTCATAGCGGGGGGGCCTGGGGACACCGGGGAGCTGTTTTTT. Translation: CASSFIAGGPGDTGELFF. J is TRBJ2-2 and V is TRBV5-1; 11 bases fit TRBD2. V was clipped by 2 bases and J by 3 bases; unmatched bases: 9. This CDR3 region has 18 residues. Looked up from germline, CDR1 is SGHRS and CDR2 is YFSETQ.

V usage is TRBV5-1 and J usage is TRBJ1-2; 7 positions agree with TRBD1. Germline lookup yields CDR1 SGHRS and CDR2 YFSETQ. V trimming: 2 bases; J trimming: 7 bases; junction bases outside the gene matches: 2. The CDR3 is 12 residues long. The CDR3 spells CASSLQGPGYTF. CDR3 DNA sequence: TGCGCCAGCAGCTTACAGGGGCCTGGCTACACCTTC. Looking up the rest from reference TRBV5-1 and TRBJ1-2 gives the full variable domain: KAGVTQTPRYLIKTRGQQVTLSCSPISGHRSVSWYQQTPGQGLQFLFEYFSETQRNKGNFPGRFSGRQFSNSRSEMNVSTLELGDSALYLCASSLQGPGYTFGSGTRLTVV.

The rearrangement uses TRBV7-2 and TRBJ1-1; D unclear. The germline V and J ends were trimmed by 3 bases and 2 bases, with 7 bases remaining between them. There are 13 residues in the CDR3. The germline V gene encodes CDR1 SGHTA and CDR2 FQGNSA. CDR3 nucleotides: TGTGCCAGCAGCTTTAGCACAAACACTGAAGCTTTCTTT. This codes for CASSFSTNTEAFF.

The chain combines TRBV19 with TRBJ1-5, with D possibly matching TRBD1 (6 bases). This CDR3 region has 15 residues. V lost 6 bases and J lost 2, with 14 bases in between. Germline CDR1 is LNHDA and CDR2 is SQIVND (reference sequence). This chain's CDR3 is CASRNRAGGNQPQHF. Here the CDR3 DNA reads TGTGCCAGTAGGAACAGGGCAGGTGGCAATCAGCCCCAGCATTTT.

The chain is built from TRBV18 and TRBJ2-3, with TRBD2 identical over 8 bases. With 3 bases clipped from V and 4 bases from J, the junction kept 3 bases outside the gene matches. Germline loops: CDR1 KGHSH, CDR2 LQKENI. This CDR3 is built from 14 residues. The CDR3 DNA follows: TGTGCCAGCTCACCGCTCGGGGGGGCAGATACGCAGTATTTT. Protein product: CASSPLGGADTQYF.

This chain links TRBV7-9 with TRBJ2-5, with D perhaps matching TRBD1 (5 bases). Trimming stripped 5 bases from V and 0 bases from J, with 19 bases between. The CDR3 spans 17 residues. Germline values: CDR1 SEHNR, CDR2 FQNEAQ (reference sequence). CDR3 in amino acids: CASSPPEAGSHQETQYF. The CDR3 nucleotides read TGTGCCAGCAGCCCACCCGAGGCAGGGTCCCACCAAGAGACCCAGTACTTC.

V is TRBV28 and J is TRBJ1-2; 9 bases agree with TRBD1. The CDR3 extends over 13 amino acids. Trimming removed 7 bases from V and 7 bases from J; junction bases left unmatched: 7. Germline values: CDR1 MDHEN, CDR2 SYDVKM. The CDR3 coding sequence is TGTGCCAGCACTCACCCGGGACAGGGTGGCTACACCTTC. This translates into CASTHPGQGGYTF.

The V call is TRBV5-1, the J call TRBJ2-2; possibly TRBD1 for D (5 bases). The CDR3 has 16 amino acids. V lost 1 base and J 3 bases, leaving 13 bases between the germline ends. CDR1 is SGHRS, CDR2 YFSETQ, per germline. CDR3 in amino acids: CASSLSSGFDTGELFF. CDR3 coding DNA: TGCGCCAGCAGCTTGTCGTCAGGGTTTGACACCGGGGAGCTGTTTTTT.

The chain is built from TRBV5-1 and TRBJ2-5; weak D call: TRBD1 (6 bases). V lost 4 bases, J lost 3 bases, and 13 bases lay in between. Per germline, CDR1 SGHRS and CDR2 YFSETQ. CDR3 length equals 14 residues. CDR3 residues: CASSLSSGEETQYF. The CDR3 coding sequence is TGCGCCAGCAGCCTGAGTTCAGGGGAAGAGACCCAGTACTTC.

This chain joins TRBV28 and TRBJ1-2, with 8 bases fitting TRBD1. This CDR3 contains 15 residues. CDR1 is MDHEN, CDR2 SYDVKM, per germline. The junction had 9 bases not matched to a gene; V was cut back by 6 bases and J by 3 bases. CDR3 sequence: CASRNQGASDYGYTF. The CDR3 bases are TGTGCCAGCAGGAACCAGGGGGCGTCGGACTATGGCTACACCTTC.

This clone was picked up one time. The CDR3 protein is CASSSGQGVETQYF. The CDR3 bases are TGCGCCAGCAGCTCCGGACAGGGGGTCGAGACCCAGTACTTC. This chain joins TRBV5-1 and TRBJ2-5; TRBD1 matches 10 bases. Per the germline V gene, CDR1 is SGHRS and CDR2 is YFSETQ. J gave up 5 bases and V 3 bases, and 4 bases lay outside the gene matches. This CDR3 is 14 amino acids long.